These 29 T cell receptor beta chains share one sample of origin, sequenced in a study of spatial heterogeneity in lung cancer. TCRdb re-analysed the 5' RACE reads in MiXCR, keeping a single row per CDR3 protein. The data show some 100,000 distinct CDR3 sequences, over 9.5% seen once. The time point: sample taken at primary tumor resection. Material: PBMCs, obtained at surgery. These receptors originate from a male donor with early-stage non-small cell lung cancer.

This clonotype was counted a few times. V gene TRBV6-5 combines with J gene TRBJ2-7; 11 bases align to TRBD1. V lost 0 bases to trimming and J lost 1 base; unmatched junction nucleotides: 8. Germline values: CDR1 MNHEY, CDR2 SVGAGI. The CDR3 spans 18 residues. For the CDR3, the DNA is TGTGCCAGCAGTTACTCCTGGACAGGGGGCGCGTTGTCCTACGAGCAGTACTTC. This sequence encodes CASSYSWTGGALSYEQYF.

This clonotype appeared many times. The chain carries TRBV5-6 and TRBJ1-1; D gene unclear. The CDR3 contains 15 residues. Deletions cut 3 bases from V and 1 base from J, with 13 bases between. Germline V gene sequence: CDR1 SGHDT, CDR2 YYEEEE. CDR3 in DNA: TGTGCCAGCAGCTGGACCCCTTCGGAGAACACTGAAGCTTTCTTT. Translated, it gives CASSWTPSENTEAFF.

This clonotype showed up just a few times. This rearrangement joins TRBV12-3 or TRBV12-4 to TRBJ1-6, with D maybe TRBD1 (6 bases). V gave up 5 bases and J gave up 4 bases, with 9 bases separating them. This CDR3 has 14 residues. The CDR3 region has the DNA TGTGCCAGCAGTCGCACAGGGTATAATTCACCCCTCCACTTT. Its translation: CASSRTGYNSPLHF.

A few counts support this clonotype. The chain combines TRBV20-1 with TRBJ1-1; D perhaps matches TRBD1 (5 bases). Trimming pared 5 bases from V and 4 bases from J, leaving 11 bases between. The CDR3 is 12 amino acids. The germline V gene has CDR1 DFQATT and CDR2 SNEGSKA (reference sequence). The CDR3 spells CSAGHRGTEAFF. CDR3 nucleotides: TGCAGTGCTGGACACAGAGGCACTGAAGCTTTCTTT.

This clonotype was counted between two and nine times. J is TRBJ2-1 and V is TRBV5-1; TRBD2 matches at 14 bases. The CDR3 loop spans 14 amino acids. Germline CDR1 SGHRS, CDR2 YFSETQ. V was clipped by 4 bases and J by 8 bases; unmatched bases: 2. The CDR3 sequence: CASSTGLAGDEQFF. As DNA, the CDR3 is TGCGCCAGCAGCACGGGACTAGCGGGAGATGAGCAGTTCTTC.

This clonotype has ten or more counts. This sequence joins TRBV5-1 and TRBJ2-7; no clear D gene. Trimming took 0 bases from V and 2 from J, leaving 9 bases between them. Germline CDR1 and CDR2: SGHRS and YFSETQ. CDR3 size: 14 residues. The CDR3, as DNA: TGCGCCAGCAGCTTGGACATCCTTACCTACGAGCAGTACTTC. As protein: CASSLDILTYEQYF.

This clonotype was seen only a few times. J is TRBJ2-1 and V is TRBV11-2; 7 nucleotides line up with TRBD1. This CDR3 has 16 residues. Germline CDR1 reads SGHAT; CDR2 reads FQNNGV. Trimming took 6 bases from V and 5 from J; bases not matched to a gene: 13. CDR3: CASSLRGSGLDNEQFF. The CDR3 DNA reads TGTGCCAGCAGTCTCAGGGGGTCCGGCCTGGACAATGAGCAGTTCTTC.

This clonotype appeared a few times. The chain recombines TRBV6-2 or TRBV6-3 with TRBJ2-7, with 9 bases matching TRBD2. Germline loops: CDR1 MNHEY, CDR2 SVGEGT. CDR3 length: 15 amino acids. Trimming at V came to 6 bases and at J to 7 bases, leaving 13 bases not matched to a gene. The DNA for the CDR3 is TGTGCCAGCAGGCTTCTCCCGGGACTAGCCTTTGAGCAGTACTTC. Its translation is CASRLLPGLAFEQYF.

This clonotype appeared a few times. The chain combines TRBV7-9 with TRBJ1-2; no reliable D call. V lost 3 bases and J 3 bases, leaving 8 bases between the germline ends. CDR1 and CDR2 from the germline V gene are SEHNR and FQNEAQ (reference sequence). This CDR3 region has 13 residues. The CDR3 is CASSFSRDYGYTF. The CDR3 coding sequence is TGTGCCAGCAGCTTTTCGAGGGACTATGGCTACACCTTC.

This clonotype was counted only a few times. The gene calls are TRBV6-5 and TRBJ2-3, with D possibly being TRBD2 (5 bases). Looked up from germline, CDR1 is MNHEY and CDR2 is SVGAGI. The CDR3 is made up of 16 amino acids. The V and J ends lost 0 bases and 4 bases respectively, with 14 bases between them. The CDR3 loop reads CASSYSWTLQADTQYF. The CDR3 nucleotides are TGTGCCAGCAGTTACTCCTGGACTCTCCAGGCAGATACGCAGTATTTT.

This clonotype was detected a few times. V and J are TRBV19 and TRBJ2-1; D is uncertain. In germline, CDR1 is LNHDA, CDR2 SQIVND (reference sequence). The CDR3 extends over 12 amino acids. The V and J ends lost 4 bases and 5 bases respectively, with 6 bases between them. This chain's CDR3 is CASSTENNEQFF. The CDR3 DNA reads TGTGCCAGTAGTACGGAAAACAATGAGCAGTTCTTC.

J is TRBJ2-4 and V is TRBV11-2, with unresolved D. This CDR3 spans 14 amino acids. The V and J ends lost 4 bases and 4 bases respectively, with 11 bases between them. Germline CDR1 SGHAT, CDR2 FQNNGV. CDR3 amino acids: CASSYPSRKNIQYF. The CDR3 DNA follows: TGTGCCAGCAGCTACCCCTCGAGGAAAAACATTCAGTACTTC.

The CDR3 bases are TGTGCCAGCACCCTGAAGTACGGAGGAGATAATTCACCCCTCCACTTT. Translating it yields CASTLKYGGDNSPLHF. This rearrangement joins TRBV27 to TRBJ1-6; D unresolved. CDR1 and CDR2 from the germline V gene are MNHEY and SMNVEV (reference sequence). The CDR3 has 16 residues. Trimming removed 7 bases at V and 5 bases at J, with 18 bases between.

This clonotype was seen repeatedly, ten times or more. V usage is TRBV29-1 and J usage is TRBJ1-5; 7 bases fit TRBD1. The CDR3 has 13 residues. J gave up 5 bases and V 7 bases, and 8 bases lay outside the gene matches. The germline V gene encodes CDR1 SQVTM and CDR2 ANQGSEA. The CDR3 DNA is TGCAGCGCGGCAGGGGGTTCGGATCAGCCCCAGCATTTT. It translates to CSAAGGSDQPQHF.

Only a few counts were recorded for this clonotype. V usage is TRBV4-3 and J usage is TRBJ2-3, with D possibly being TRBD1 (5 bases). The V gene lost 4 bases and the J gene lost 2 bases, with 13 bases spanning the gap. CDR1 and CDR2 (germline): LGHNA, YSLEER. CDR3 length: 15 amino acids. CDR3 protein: CASSPQGILTDTQYF. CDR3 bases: TGCGCCAGCAGCCCTCAGGGTATTCTCACAGATACGCAGTATTTT.

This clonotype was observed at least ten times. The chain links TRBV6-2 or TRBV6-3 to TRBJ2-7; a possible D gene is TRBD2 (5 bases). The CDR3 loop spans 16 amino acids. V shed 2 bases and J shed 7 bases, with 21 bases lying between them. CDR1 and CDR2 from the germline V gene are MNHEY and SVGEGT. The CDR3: CASSYEPSGPPREQYF. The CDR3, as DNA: TGTGCCAGCAGTTACGAACCCAGCGGACCCCCCCGAGAGCAGTACTTC.

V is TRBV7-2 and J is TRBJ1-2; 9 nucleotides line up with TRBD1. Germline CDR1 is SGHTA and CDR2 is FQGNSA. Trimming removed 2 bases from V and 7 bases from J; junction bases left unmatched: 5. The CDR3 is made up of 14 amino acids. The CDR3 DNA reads TGTGCCAGCAGCTTATCCGGGACAGGGTTTGGCTACACCTTC. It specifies CASSLSGTGFGYTF.

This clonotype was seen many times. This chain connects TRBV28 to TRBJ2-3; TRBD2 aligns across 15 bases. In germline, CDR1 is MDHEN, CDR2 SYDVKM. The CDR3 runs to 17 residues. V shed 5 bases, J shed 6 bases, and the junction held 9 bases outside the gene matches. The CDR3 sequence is CASSPRTSGRARDTQYF. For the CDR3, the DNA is TGTGCCAGCAGTCCCCGGACTAGCGGGAGGGCTCGTGATACGCAGTATTTT.

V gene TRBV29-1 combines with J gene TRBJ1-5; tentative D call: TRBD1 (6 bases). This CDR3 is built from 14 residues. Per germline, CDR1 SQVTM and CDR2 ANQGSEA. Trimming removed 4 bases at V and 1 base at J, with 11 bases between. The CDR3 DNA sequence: TGCAGCGTTGCATATGGGGGCAGCAATCAGCCCCAGCATTTT. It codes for CSVAYGGSNQPQHF.

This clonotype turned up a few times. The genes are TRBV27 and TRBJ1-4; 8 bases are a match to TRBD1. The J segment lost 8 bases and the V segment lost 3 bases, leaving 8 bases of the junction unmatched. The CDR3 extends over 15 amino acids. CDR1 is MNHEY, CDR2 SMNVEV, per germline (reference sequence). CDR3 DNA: TGTGCCAGCAGTTTTTCGACAGGGGCGGGCGAAAAACTGTTTTTT. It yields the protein CASSFSTGAGEKLFF. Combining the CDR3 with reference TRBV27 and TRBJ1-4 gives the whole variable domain EAQVTQNPRYLITVTGKKLTVTCSQNMNHEYMSWYRQDPGLGLRQIYYSMNVEVTDKGDVPEGYKVSRKEKRNFPLILESPSPNQTSLYFCASSFSTGAGEKLFFGSGTQLSVL.

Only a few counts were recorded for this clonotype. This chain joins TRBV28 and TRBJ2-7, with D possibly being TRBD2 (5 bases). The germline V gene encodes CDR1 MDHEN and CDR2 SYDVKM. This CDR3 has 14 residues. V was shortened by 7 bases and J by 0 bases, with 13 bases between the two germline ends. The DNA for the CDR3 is TGTGCCAGCACCTCCTCGGGGAACTCCTACGAGCAGTACTTC. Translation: CASTSSGNSYEQYF.

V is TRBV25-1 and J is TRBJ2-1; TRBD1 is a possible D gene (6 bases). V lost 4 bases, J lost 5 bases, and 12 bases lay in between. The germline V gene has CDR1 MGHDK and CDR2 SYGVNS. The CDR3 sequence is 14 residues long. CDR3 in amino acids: CASSVPGAHNEQFF. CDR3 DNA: TGTGCCAGCAGTGTTCCAGGGGCGCACAATGAGCAGTTCTTC.

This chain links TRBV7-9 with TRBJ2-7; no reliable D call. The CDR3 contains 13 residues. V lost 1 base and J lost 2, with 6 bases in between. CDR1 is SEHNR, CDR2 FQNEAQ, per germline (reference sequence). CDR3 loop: CASSLVNPYEQYF. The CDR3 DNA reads TGTGCCAGCAGCTTAGTCAACCCCTACGAGCAGTACTTC.

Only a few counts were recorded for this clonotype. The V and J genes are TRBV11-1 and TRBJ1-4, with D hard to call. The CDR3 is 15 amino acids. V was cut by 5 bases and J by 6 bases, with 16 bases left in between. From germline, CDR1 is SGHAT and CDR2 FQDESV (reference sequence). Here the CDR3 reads CASSHRQEYHEKLFF. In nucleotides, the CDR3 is TGTGCCAGCAGCCACCGACAAGAATACCATGAAAAACTGTTTTTT.

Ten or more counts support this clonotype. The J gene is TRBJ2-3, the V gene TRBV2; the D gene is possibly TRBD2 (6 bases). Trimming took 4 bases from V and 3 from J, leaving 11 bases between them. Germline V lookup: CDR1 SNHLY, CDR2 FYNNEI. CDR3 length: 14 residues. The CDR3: CASSGRGGTDTQYF. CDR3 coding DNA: TGTGCCAGCAGTGGGAGGGGAGGAACAGATACGCAGTATTTT.

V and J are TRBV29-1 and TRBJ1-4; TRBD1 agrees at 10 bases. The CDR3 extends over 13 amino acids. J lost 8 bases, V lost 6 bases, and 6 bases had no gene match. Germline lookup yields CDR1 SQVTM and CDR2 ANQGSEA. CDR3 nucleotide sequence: TGCAGCGTGCGACAGGGGGCTGAGGAAAAACTGTTTTTT. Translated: CSVRQGAEEKLFF.

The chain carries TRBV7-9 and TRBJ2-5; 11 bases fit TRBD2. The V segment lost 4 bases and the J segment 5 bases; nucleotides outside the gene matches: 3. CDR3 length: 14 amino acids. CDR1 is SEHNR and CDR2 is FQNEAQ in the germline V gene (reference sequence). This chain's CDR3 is CASSSRTSGETQYF. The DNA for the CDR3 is TGTGCCAGCAGCTCACGGACTAGCGGGGAGACCCAGTACTTC.

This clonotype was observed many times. The DNA for the CDR3 is TGCGCCAGCAGCTTGGCCCTACAGGGAAGCGGAGATACGCAGTATTTT. It translates to CASSLALQGSGDTQYF. This rearrangement joins TRBV5-1 to TRBJ2-3, with D possibly TRBD1 on 6 matching bases. The CDR3 consists of 16 residues. Trimming took off 0 bases at V and 5 bases at J, with 16 bases between the two ends. Looked up from germline, CDR1 is SGHRS and CDR2 is YFSETQ.

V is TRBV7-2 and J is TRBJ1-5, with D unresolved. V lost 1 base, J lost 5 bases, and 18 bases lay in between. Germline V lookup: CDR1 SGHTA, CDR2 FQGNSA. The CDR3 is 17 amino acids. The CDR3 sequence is CASSLELKIRPHQPQHF. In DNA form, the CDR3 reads TGTGCCAGCAGCTTAGAGCTGAAGATAAGACCCCATCAGCCCCAGCATTTT.